One and the same sample provided the 9 T cell receptor beta chains below, sequenced in a study of beta chain features in type 1 diabetes. Reverse transcription of all isolated RNA meant that expressed TCRB transcripts were sequenced. Sequencing was performed with immunoSEQ multiplex PCR; in TCRdb, only in-frame clones are kept and a portion is missing. The table records around 500,000 clones, roughly 10% of them present only once. The sample comprised naive CD4+ T cells from blood. These receptors originate from a woman between 18 and 29 years old in good health.

This chain joins TRBV7-9 and TRBJ2-3, with 10 bases fitting TRBD1. J lost 5 bases, V lost 6 bases, and 5 bases had no gene match. Germline values: CDR1 SEHNR, CDR2 FQNEAQ (reference sequence). The CDR3 has 14 amino acids. CDR3 region: CASRLDRGLDTQYF. CDR3 nucleotide sequence: TGTGCCAGCAGACTCGACAGGGGGCTAGATACGCAGTATTTT.

In its sample, this clone was seen a few times. The chain recombines TRBV9 with TRBJ2-5; tentatively, D is TRBD1 or TRBD2 (5 bases each). This CDR3 contains 16 residues. V lost 4 bases and J 5 bases, leaving 21 bases between the germline ends. CDR1 and CDR2 (germline): SGDLS, YYNGEE. CDR3 coding DNA: TGTGCCAGCAGCACCCTCGAGGGGCTAGCCCGGGAGACCCAGTACTTC. Translating it yields CASSTLEGLARETQYF.

The CDR3 sequence is CASSLNRGLTQYF. For the CDR3, the DNA is TGTGCCAGCAGTTTAAACAGGGGGCTGACCCAGTACTTC. The chain has TRBV28 and TRBJ2-5, with 9 bases identical to TRBD1. The V gene end was trimmed by 2 bases and the J gene end by 7 bases; junction bases not matched to a gene: 2. Per germline, CDR1 MDHEN and CDR2 SYDVKM. The CDR3 length is 13 residues.

There are a few counts of this clone. The chain combines TRBV4-2 with TRBJ2-4; tentatively, D is TRBD1 or TRBD2 (5 bases each). The CDR3 is 16 amino acids. V was trimmed by 0 bases and J by 3 bases, leaving 12 bases between them. The germline CDR1 and CDR2 sequences are LGHNA and YNFKEQ. The CDR3 reads CASSQDSAGSKNIQYF. CDR3 DNA sequence: TGTGCCAGCAGCCAAGATTCGGCAGGGAGCAAAAACATTCAGTACTTC.

The sample holds a few counts of this clone. A junction boundary mismatches the germline segment, possibly from a read error. The V gene is TRBV30, the J gene TRBJ2-1; TRBD2 matches 8 bases. Germline CDR1 reads GTSNPN; CDR2 reads SVGIG (reference sequence). The length of the CDR3 is 16 residues. This CDR3 reads CSWSLLAAYSYNEQFF. The DNA of the CDR3 is TGTTCCTGGAGTCTACTAGCGGCTTACTCCTACAATGAGCAGTTCTTC.

This rearrangement joins TRBV5-1 to TRBJ2-1, with TRBD1 identical over 7 bases. Germline values: CDR1 SGHRS, CDR2 YFSETQ. CDR3 length equals 12 residues. Germline trimming cut 5 bases from V and 10 bases from J; bases unmatched to any gene: 6. The CDR3 protein is CASRMGQREQFF. CDR3 DNA: TGCGCCAGCAGAATGGGACAGAGGGAGCAGTTCTTC. Full variable domain (missing parts from reference TRBV5-1 and TRBJ2-1): KAGVTQTPRYLIKTRGQQVTLSCSPISGHRSVSWYQQTPGQGLQFLFEYFSETQRNKGNFPGRFSGRQFSNSRSEMNVSTLELGDSALYLCASRMGQREQFFGPGTRLTVL.

DNA for the CDR3: TGTGCCAGCAGCGTAACTAGCGGACTCTACACAGATACGCAGTATTTT. Translated, it gives CASSVTSGLYTDTQYF. The rearrangement links TRBV9 to TRBJ2-3; 8 bases match TRBD2. The CDR3 is made up of 16 amino acids. The germline gives CDR1 SGDLS, CDR2 YYNGEE. Trimming cost V 1 base and J 2 bases; bases outside gene matches: 6.

The chain has TRBV7-2 and TRBJ2-1; D is possibly TRBD1 (7 bases). Germline V CDR1 and CDR2: SGHTA, FQGNSA. The CDR3 extends over 14 amino acids. V lost 5 bases to trimming and J lost 7 bases, with 15 bases between them. The CDR3 bases are TGTGCCAGCAGCCTAAAGACAGGGACTAATGAGCAGTTCTTC. This sequence encodes CASSLKTGTNEQFF.

V gene TRBV7-9 combines with J gene TRBJ1-2, with a possible D match to TRBD1 (5 bases). CDR1 is SEHNR and CDR2 is FQNEAQ in the germline V gene (reference sequence). The CDR3 has 13 residues. V gave up 5 bases and J gave up 2 bases, with 9 bases separating them. The CDR3 DNA sequence: TGTGCCAGCAGCGAGCGGGGGAACTATGGCTACACCTTC. It encodes CASSERGNYGYTF.